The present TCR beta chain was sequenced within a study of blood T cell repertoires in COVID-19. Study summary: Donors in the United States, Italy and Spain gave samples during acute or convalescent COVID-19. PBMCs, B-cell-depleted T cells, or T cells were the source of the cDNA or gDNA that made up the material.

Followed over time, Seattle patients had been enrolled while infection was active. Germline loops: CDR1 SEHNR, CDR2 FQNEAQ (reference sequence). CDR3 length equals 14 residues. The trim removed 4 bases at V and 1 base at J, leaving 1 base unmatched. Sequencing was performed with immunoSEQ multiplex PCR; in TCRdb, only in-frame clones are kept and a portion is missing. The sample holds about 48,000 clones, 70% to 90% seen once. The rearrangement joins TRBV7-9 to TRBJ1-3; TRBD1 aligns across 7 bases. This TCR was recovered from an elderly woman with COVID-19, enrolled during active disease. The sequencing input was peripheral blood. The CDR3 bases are TGTGCCAGCAGCTCAGGGGGGTCTGGAAACACCATATATTTT. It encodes CASSSGGSGNTIYF.